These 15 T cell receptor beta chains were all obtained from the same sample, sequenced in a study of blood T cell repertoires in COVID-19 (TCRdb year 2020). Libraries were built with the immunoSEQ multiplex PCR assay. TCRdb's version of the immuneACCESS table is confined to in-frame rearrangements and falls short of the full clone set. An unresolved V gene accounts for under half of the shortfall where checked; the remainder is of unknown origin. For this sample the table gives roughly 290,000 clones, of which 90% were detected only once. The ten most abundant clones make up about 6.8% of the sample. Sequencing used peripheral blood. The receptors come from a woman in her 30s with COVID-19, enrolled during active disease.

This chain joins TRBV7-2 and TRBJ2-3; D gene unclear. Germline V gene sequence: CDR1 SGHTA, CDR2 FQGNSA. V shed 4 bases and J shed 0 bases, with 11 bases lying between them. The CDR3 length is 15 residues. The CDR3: CASSSTPSSTDTQYF. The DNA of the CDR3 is TGTGCCAGCAGCTCTACTCCGTCGAGCACAGATACGCAGTATTTT.

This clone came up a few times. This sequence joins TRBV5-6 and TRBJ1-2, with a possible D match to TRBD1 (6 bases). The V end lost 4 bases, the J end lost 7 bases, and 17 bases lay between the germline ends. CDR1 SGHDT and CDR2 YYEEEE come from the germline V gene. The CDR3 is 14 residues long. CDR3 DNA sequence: TGTGCCAGCAGCCCGTACAGGGTGGGTCGTGGCTACACCTTC. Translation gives CASSPYRVGRGYTF.

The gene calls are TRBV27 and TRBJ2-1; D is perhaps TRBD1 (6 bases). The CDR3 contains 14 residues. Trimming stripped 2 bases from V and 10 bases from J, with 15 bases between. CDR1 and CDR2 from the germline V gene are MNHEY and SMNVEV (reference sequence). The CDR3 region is CASSLKGGGVEQFF. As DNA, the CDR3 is TGTGCCAGCAGTTTAAAAGGTGGGGGCGTAGAGCAGTTCTTC.

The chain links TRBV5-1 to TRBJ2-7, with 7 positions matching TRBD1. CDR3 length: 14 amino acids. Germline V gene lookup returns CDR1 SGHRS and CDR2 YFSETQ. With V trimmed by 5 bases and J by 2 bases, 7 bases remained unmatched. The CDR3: CASRPNRGPYEQYF. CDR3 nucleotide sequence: TGCGCCAGCAGACCAAACAGGGGCCCCTACGAGCAGTACTTC.

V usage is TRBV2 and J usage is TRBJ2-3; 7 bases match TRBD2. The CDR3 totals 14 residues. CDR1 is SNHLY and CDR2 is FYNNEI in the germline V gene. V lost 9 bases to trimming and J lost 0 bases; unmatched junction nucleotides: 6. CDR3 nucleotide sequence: TGTGCCAGTGGGGCGGGAGTTAGCACAGATACGCAGTATTTT. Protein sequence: CASGAGVSTDTQYF.

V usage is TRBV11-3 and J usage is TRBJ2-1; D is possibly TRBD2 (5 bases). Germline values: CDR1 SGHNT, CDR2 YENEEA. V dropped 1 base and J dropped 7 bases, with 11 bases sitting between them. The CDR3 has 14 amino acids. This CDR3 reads CASSLGGPGNEQFF. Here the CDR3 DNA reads TGTGCCAGCAGCTTAGGCGGACCGGGGAATGAGCAGTTCTTC.

CDR3 in DNA: TGTGCCAGTAGCTACAGAATGAACACTGAAGCTTTCTTT. This codes for CASSYRMNTEAFF. The V call is TRBV19, the J call TRBJ1-1, with D uncertain. V lost 6 bases, J lost 0 bases, and 8 bases lay in between. Germline V gene data show CDR1 as LNHDA and CDR2 as SQIVND (reference sequence). This CDR3 contains 13 residues.

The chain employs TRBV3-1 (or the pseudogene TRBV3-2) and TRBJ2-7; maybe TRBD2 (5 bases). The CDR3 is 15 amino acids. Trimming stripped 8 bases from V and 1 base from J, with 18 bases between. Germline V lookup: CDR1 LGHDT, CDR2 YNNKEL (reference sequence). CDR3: CASAALSSGSYEQYF. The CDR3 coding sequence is TGTGCCAGCGCGGCTCTCTCCAGCGGTTCCTACGAGCAGTACTTC.

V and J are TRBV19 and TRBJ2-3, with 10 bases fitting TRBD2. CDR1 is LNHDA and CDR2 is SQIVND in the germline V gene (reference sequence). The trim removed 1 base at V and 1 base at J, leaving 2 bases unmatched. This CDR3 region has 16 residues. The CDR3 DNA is TGTGCCAGTAGTATAGCGGGGACTAGCGGCACAGATACGCAGTATTTT. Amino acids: CASSIAGTSGTDTQYF.

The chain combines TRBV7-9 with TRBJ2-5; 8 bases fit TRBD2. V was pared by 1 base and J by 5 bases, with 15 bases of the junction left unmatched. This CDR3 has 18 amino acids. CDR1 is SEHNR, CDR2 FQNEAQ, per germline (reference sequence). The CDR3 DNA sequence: TGTGCCAGCAGCTTAGATCGGCGAGGAGCGGGAGTGCAGGAGACCCAGTACTTC. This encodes CASSLDRRGAGVQETQYF.

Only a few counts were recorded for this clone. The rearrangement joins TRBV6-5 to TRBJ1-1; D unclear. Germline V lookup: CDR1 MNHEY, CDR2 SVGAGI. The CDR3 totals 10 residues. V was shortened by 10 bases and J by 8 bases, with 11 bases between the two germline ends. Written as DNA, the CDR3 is TGTGCCACCGCGGTGTGGGAAGCTTTCTTT. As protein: CATAVWEAFF.

The CDR3 nucleotides are TGCGCCAGCAGCCAATCCGGACAGGGGGCGCCTAATGAAAAACTGTTTTTT. It specifies CASSQSGQGAPNEKLFF. The rearrangement links TRBV4-1 to TRBJ1-4; 11 positions match TRBD1. In germline, CDR1 is MGHRA, CDR2 YSYEKL. V lost 2 bases, J lost 3 bases, and 5 bases stayed unmatched. The CDR3 contains 17 residues.

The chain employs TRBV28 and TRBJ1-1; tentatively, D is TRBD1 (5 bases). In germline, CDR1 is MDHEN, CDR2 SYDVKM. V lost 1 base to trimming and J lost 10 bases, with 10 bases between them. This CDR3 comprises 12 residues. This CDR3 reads CASSLSEGRAFF. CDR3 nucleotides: TGTGCCAGCAGTTTATCGGAGGGGAGAGCTTTCTTT.

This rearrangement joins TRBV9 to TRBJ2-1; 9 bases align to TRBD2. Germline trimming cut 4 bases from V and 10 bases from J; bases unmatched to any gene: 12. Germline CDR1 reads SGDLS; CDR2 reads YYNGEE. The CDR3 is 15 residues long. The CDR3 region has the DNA TGTGCCAGCAGCCCCCGGGGTAGCGGGAGCGGGGAGCAGTTCTTC. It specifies CASSPRGSGSGEQFF.

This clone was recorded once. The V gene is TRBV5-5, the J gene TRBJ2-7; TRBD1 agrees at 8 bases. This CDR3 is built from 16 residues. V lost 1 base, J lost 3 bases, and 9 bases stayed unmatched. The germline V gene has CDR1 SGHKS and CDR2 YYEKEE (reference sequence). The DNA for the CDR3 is TGTGCCAGCAGCTTGACGCGGCAGGGGGCTGACTACGAGCAGTACTTC. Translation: CASSLTRQGADYEQYF.